The source of this TCR beta chain is a study of blood T cell repertoires in COVID-19. The germline V and J ends were trimmed by 3 bases and 8 bases, with 16 bases remaining between them. In germline, CDR1 is LNHNV, CDR2 YYDKDF (reference sequence). This CDR3 is built from 15 residues. Generated by immunoSEQ multiplex PCR, the TCRdb table keeps only in-frame clones and is missing some. The sample has 200,000 to 300,000 clones; roughly 80% are singletons. The sequenced sample consisted of peripheral blood. This clonotype was sampled from a woman aged 80 or over with acute or convalescent COVID-19. V and J are TRBV15 and TRBJ1-4; D might be TRBD1 (6 bases). The CDR3 nucleotides are TGTGCCACCAGCAGCGACAGGACCACAGGAGAAAAACTGTTTTTT. Residues: CATSSDRTTGEKLFF.